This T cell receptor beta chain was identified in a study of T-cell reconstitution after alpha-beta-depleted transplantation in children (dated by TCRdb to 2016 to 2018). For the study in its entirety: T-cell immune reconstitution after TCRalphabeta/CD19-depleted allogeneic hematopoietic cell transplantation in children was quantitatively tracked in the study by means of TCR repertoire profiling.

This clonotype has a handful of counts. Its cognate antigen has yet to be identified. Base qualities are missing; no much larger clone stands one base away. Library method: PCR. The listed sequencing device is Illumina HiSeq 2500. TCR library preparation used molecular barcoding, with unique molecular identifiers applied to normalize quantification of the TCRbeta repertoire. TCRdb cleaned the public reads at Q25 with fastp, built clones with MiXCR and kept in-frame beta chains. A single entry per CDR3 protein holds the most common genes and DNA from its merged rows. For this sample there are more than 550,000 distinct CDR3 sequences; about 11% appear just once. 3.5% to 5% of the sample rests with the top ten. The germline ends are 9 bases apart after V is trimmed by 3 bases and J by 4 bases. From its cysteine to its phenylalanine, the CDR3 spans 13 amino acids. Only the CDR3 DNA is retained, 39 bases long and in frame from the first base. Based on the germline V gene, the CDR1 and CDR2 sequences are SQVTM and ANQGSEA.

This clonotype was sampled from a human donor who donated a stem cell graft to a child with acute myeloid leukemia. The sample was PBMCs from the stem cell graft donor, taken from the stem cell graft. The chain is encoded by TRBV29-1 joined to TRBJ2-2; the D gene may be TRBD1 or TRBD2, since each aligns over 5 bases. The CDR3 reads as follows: CSVDPGSTGELFF. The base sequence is TGCAGCGTTGATCCAGGGAGCACCGGGGAGCTGTTTTTT.